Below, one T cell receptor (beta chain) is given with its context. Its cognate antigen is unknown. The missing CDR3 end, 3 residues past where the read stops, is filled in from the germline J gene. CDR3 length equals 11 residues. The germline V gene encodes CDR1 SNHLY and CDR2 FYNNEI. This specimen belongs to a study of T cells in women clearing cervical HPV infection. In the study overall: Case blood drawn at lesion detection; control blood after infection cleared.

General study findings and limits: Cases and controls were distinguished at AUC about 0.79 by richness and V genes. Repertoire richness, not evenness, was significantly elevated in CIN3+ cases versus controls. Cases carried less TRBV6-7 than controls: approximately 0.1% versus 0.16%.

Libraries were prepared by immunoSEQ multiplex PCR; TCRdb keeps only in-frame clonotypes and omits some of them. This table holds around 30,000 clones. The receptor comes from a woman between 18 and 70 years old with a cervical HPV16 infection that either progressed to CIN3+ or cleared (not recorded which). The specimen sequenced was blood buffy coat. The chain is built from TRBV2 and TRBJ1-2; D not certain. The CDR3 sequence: CASSVIGDYTF. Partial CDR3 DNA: TGTGCCAGCAGCGTAATCGGGGAC.